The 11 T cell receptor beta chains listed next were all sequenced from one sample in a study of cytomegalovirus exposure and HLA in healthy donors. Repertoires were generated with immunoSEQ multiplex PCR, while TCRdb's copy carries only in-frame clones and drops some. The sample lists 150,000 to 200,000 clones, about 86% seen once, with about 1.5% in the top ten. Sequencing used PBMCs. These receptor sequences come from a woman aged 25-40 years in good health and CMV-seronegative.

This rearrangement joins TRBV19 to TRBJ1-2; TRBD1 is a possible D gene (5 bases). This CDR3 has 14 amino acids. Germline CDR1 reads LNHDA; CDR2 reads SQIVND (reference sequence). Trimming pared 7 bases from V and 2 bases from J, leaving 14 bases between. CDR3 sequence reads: CASNPQAQNYGYTF. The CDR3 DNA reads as TGTGCCAGTAACCCACAGGCGCAAAACTATGGCTACACCTTC.

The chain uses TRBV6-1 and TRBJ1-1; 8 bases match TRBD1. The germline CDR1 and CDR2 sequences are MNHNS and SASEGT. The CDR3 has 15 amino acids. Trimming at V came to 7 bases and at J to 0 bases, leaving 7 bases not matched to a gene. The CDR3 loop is CASTPPGQVNTEAFF. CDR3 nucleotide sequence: TGTGCCAGCACCCCCCCGGGACAGGTGAACACTGAAGCTTTCTTT.

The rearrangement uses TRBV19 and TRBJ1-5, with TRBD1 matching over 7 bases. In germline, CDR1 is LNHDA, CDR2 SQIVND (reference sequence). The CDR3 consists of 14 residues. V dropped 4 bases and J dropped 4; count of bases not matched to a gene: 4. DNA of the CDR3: TGTGCCAGTAGTAGCAGACAGGGAAATCAGCCCCAGCATTTT. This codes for CASSSRQGNQPQHF. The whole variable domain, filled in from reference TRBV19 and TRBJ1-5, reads DGGITQSPKYLFRKEGQNVTLSCEQNLNHDAMYWYRQDPGQGLRLIYYSQIVNDFQKGDIAEGYSVSREKKESFPLTVTSAQKNPTAFYLCASSSRQGNQPQHFGDGTRLSIL.

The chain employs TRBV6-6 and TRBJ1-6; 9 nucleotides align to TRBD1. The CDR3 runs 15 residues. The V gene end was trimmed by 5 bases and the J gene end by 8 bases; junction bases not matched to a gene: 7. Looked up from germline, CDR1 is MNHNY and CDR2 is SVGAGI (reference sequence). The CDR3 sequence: CASSTGQGSYSPLHF. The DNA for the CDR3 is TGTGCCAGCAGTACGGGACAGGGATCATATTCACCCCTCCACTTT.

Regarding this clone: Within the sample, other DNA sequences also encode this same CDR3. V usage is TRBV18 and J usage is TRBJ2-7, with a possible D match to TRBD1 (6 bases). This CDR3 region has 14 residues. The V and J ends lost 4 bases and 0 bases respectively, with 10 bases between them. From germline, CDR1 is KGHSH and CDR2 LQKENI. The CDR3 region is CASSLDRSSYEQYF. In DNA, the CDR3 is TGTGCCAGCTCACTCGACAGGAGCTCCTACGAGCAGTACTTC.

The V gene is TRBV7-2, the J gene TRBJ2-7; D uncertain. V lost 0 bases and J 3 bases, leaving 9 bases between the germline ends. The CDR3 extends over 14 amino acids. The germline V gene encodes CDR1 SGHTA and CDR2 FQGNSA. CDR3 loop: CASSLAGNYYEQYF. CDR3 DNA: TGTGCCAGCAGCTTAGCTGGAAACTACTACGAGCAGTACTTC.

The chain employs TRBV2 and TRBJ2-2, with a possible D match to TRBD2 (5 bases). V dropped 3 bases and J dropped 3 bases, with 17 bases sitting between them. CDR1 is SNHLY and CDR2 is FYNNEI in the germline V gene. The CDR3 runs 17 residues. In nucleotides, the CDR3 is TGTGCCAGCAGTGATGGAGGACGGACCCGGGACACCGGGGAGCTGTTTTTT. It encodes CASSDGGRTRDTGELFF.

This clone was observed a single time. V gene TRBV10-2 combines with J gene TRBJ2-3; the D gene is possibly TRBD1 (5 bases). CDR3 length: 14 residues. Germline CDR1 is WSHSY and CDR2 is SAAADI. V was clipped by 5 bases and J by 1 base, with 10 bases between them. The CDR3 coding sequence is TGCGCCAGCAGTTGGGGCCCCGGCACAGATACGCAGTATTTT. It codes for CASSWGPGTDTQYF.

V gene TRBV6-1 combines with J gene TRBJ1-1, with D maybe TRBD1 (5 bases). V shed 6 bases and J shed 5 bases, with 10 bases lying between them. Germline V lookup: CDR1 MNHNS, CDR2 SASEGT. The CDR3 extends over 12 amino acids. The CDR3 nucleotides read TGTGCCAGCAGGGACATCACGACTGAAGCTTTCTTT. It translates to CASRDITTEAFF.

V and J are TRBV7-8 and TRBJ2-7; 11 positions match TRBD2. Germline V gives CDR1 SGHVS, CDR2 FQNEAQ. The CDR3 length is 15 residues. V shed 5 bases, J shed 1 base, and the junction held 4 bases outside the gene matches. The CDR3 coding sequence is TGTGCCAGCAGCCGAGGGACTAGCGGTTCCTACGAGCAGTACTTC. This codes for CASSRGTSGSYEQYF.

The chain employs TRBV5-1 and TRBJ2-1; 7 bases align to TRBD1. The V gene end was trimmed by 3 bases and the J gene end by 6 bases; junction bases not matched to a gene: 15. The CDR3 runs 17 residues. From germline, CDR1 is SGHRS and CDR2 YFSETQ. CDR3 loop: CASSWSGGQSIGNEQFF. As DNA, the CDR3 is TGCGCCAGCAGCTGGAGTGGGGGACAGAGTATAGGCAATGAGCAGTTCTTC.